This TCR beta chain was recorded in a study of blood T cell repertoires in COVID-19. About the research overall: The United States, Italy and Spain provided the acute and convalescent COVID-19 samples. PBMCs, B-cell-depleted T cells, or T cells provided the cDNA or gDNA that made up the material.

Seattle patient enrollment occurred during active infection, with longitudinal follow-up thereafter. Per germline, CDR1 MGHDK and CDR2 SYGVNS. The CDR3 loop spans 11 amino acids. V lost 5 bases, J lost 7 bases, and 8 bases lay in between. Assay used: immunoSEQ multiplex PCR; TCRdb lists only in-frame clones, some missing. The sample contains some 400,000 clones, over 75% of which appear only once. The specimen sequenced was peripheral blood. The V gene is TRBV25-1, the J gene TRBJ1-1; D remains unclear. The clonotype was recovered from an older woman with COVID-19, enrolled during active disease. CDR3 protein: CASSWAGEAFF. CDR3 bases: TGTGCCAGCAGTTGGGCAGGTGAAGCTTTCTTT.